These T cell receptor beta chains were read from a single sample in a study of cytomegalovirus exposure and HLA in healthy donors. Method: immunoSEQ multiplex PCR; TCRdb's copy keeps in-frame clones and lacks some. The sample yields approximately 160,000 clones, around 92% seen once. The sequenced material came from PBMCs. These receptors were collected from a man in his late teens or twenties in good health and CMV-seropositive. CDR3s include the opening cysteine and the closing phenylalanine or tryptophan. The D gene is left open where the match is weak. Clone size is stated in some rows and not others, as once, few, many or a class when expanded.

V gene	J gene	D gene	clone size	CDR3 DNA	CDR3 protein
TRBV6-1	TRBJ1-1	.	.	TGTGCCAGCAGTGAAACAGCGAACACTGAAGCTTTCTTT	CASSETANTEAFF
TRBV5-1	TRBJ2-6	.	.	TGCGCCAGCAGCTCCCCCGAGACGGGCTCTGGGGCCAACGTCCTGACTTTC	CASSSPETGSGANVLTF
TRBV5-8	TRBJ1-4	.	.	TGTGCCAGCAGCCTCCCCAGCGGGGAAAAACTGTTTTTT	CASSLPSGEKLFF
TRBV5-1	TRBJ2-1	TRBD2	.	TGCGCCAGCAGCTTGGATGTATCTAGCGGAGGCAATGAGCAGTTCTTC	CASSLDVSSGGNEQFF
TRBV4-2	TRBJ2-3	TRBD2	.	TGTGCCAGCAGCGGCTCCGGGACTAGCGGGAGCACAGATACGCAGTATTTT	CASSGSGTSGSTDTQYF
TRBV7-2	TRBJ2-1	.	.	TGTGCCAGCAGCTACTCTAGGCCCACCTCCTACAATGAGCAGTTCTTC	CASSYSRPTSYNEQFF
TRBV28	TRBJ1-5	.	.	TGTGCCAGCAGTTTGGACATCAGCAATCAGCCCCAGCATTTT	CASSLDISNQPQHF
TRBV7-9	TRBJ1-3	.	.	TGTGCCAGCAGCTTGGCCGGGAGCTCTGGAAACACCATATATTTT	CASSLAGSSGNTIYF
TRBV7-9	TRBJ2-1	.	.	TGTGCCAGCAGCTCCCCTTCTAGGGCGGGGAGCTCCTACAATGAGCAGTTCTTC	CASSSPSRAGSSYNEQFF
TRBV11-2	TRBJ1-1	.	.	TGTGCCAGCAGCTTTGGGGCCATGAACACTGAAGCTTTCTTT	CASSFGAMNTEAFF
TRBV6-1	TRBJ2-7	TRBD1	.	TGTGCCAGTACAGGGGGGAGTACTAGCCTCTACGAGCAGTACTTC	CASTGGSTSLYEQYF
TRBV2	TRBJ1-3	.	.	TGTGCCAGCAGATATAGCGGAAACACCATATATTTT	CASRYSGNTIYF
TRBV6-5	TRBJ2-7	.	.	TGTGCCAGCAGTTACTTCAGCGGAGGGGACGAGCAGTACTTC	CASSYFSGGDEQYF
TRBV5-1	TRBJ2-5	.	.	TGCGCCAGCAGCTTCGACGGGGTGTCGATAGAAGAGACCCAGTACTTC	CASSFDGVSIEETQYF
TRBV7-3	TRBJ1-1	.	.	TGTGCCAGCAGCTCCATGGGGGGGAACACTGAAGCTTTCTTT	CASSSMGGNTEAFF
TRBV4-1	TRBJ2-1	.	.	TGCGCCAGCAGCCAAGCTCCGAGCGGTCCTCCCGAGCAGTTCTTC	CASSQAPSGPPEQFF
TRBV5-1	TRBJ2-3	TRBD2	once	TGCGCCAGCAGCCCGGGACTAGCGGACGTCAGCACAGATACGCAGTATTTT	CASSPGLADVSTDTQYF
TRBV5-1	TRBJ1-1	TRBD1	.	TGCGCCAGCAGCACAAGACAGGGTGGGACTGAAGCTTTCTTT	CASSTRQGGTEAFF
TRBV27	TRBJ1-2	.	.	TGTGCCAGCAGTTTATCATCGGGGGGCCACTATGGCTACACCTTC	CASSLSSGGHYGYTF
TRBV12-5	TRBJ2-1	TRBD1	.	TGTGCTAGTGGTTTAACTACAGGGGGCGGGGAGCAGTTCTTC	CASGLTTGGGEQFF
TRBV7-6	TRBJ2-3	.	.	TGTGCCAGCAGCTTACAGGTTTCAGATACGCAGTATTTT	CASSLQVSDTQYF
TRBV12-5	TRBJ2-1	.	.	TGTGCTAGTGGTTTGGTAGTGGGAGTGTCTTACAATGAGCAGTTCTTC	CASGLVVGVSYNEQFF